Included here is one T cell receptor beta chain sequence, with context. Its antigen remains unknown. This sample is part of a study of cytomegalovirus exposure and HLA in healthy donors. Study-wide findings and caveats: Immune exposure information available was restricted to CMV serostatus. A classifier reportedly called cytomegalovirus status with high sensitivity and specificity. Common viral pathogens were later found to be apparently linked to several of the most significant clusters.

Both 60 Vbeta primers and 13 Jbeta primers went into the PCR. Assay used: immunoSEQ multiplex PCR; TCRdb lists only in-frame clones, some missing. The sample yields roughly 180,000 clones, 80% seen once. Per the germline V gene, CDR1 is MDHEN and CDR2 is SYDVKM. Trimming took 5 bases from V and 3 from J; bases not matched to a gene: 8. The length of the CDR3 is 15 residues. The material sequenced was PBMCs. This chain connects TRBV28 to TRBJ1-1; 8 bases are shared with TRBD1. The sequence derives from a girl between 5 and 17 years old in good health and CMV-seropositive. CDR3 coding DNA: TGTGCCAGCAGTAATGACAGGGGCCCTGACACTGAAGCTTTCTTT. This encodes CASSNDRGPDTEAFF. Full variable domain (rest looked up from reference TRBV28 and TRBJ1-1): DVKVTQSSRYLVKRTGEKVFLECVQDMDHENMFWYRQDPGLGLRLIYFSYDVKMKEKGDIPEGYSVSREKKERFSLILESASTNQTSMYLCASSNDRGPDTEAFFGQGTRLTVV.